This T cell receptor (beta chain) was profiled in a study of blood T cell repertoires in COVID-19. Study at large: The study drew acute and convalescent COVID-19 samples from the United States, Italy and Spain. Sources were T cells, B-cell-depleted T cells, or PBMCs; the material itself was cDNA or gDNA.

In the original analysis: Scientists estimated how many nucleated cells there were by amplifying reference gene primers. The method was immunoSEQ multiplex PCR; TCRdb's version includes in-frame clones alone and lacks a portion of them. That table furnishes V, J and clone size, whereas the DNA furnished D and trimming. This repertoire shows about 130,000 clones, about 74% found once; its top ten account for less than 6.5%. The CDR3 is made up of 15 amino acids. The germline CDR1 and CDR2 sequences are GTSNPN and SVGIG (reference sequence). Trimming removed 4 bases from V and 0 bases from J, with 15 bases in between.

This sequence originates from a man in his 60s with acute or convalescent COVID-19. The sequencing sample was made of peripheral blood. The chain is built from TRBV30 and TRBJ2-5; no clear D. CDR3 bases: TGTGCCTGGACCCGTTTCAACGCGTACCAAGAGACCCAGTACTTC. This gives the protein CAWTRFNAYQETQYF. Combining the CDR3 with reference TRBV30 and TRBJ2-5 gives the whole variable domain SQTIHQWPATLVQPVGSPLSLECTVEGTSNPNLYWYRQAAGRGLQLLFYSVGIGQISSEVPQNLSASRPQDRQFILSSKKLLLSDSGFYLCAWTRFNAYQETQYFGPGTRLLVL.